The source of this T cell receptor (beta chain) is a study of blood T cell repertoires in COVID-19. Trimming pared 8 bases from V and 10 bases from J, leaving 18 bases between. Germline CDR1 SGHTA, CDR2 FQGNSA. The CDR3 consists of 14 residues. Assay used: immunoSEQ multiplex PCR; TCRdb lists only in-frame clones, some missing. The profile covers over 140,000 clones, with more than 60% appearing a single time and roughly 10% taken by the ten largest. This sequence originates from a woman between 50 and 59 years old with active or convalescent COVID-19. Sequencing used peripheral blood. This chain connects TRBV7-2 to TRBJ1-6; D is unclear. The CDR3 region is CASSRSGIDSPLHF. CDR3 coding DNA: TGTGCCAGCTCTAGAAGCGGGATCGACTCACCCCTCCACTTT.